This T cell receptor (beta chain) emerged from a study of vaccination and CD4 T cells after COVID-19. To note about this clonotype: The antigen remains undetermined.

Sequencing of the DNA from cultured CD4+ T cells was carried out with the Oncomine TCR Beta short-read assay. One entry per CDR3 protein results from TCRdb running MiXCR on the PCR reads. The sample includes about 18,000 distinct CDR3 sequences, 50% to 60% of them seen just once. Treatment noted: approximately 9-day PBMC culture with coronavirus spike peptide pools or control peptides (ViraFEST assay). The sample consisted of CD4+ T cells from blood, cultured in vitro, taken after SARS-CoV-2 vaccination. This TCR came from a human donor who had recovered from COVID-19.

This CDR3 is CASSFAGQQNSPLHF. The CDR3 nucleotides are TGTGCCAGCAGCTTCGCGGGACAGCAAAATTCACCCCTCCACTTT. This chain connects TRBV5-5 to TRBJ1-6; 7 bases agree with TRBD1. J lost 7 bases, V lost 2 bases, and 6 bases had no gene match. CDR1 and CDR2 from the germline V gene are SGHKS and YYEKEE (reference sequence). There are 15 residues in the CDR3. Filled out from reference TRBV5-5 and TRBJ1-6, the complete variable domain reads DAGVTQSPTHLIKTRGQQVTLRCSPISGHKSVSWYQQVLGQGPQFIFQYYEKEERGRGNFPDRFSARQFPNYSSELNVNALLLGDSALYLCASSFAGQQNSPLHFGNGTRLTVT.